Below, 7 T cell receptor beta chains from the same sample are listed, as sequenced in a study of blood T cell repertoires in COVID-19. The protocol was immunoSEQ multiplex PCR, while the TCRdb copy is restricted to in-frame clones and leaves out a portion. This sample has a few hundred thousand clones, with around 90% found just once. Sequencing was performed on peripheral blood. The receptors originated from a woman aged 25 to 39 with COVID-19, enrolled during active disease.

V is TRBV6-5 and J is TRBJ2-5, with D possibly being TRBD2 (6 bases). The V gene's germline CDR1 is MNHEY and CDR2 SVGAGI. Deletions cut 7 bases from V and 7 bases from J, with 10 bases between. CDR3 length equals 11 residues. The CDR3 here is CASTTGGTQYF. The CDR3 DNA reads as TGTGCCAGCACCACCGGGGGGACCCAGTACTTC.

This rearrangement joins TRBV14 to TRBJ2-2, with D perhaps matching TRBD1 (7 bases). The CDR3 covers 15 residues. V was trimmed by 4 bases and J by 4 bases, leaving 13 bases between them. Looked up from germline, CDR1 is SGHDN and CDR2 is FVKESK. This chain's CDR3 is CASSPGDRITGELFF. CDR3 sequence (DNA): TGTGCCAGCAGCCCGGGGGACAGAATCACCGGGGAGCTGTTTTTT.

The chain employs TRBV12-3 or TRBV12-4 and TRBJ1-5; no definite D call. The CDR3 is 13 residues long. V lost 3 bases to trimming and J lost 5 bases, with 8 bases between them. The CDR3 is CASSLLNDQPQHF. In nucleotides, the CDR3 is TGTGCCAGCAGTTTGCTAAACGATCAGCCCCAGCATTTT.

The CDR3 DNA is TGTGCCAGCAGCCTGAGCGACGAGCAGTACTTC. Translation: CASSLSDEQYF. The rearrangement joins TRBV7-9 to TRBJ2-7; D remains unclear. The CDR3 is made up of 11 amino acids. V lost 5 bases and J 5 bases, leaving 7 bases between the germline ends. CDR1 SEHNR and CDR2 FQNEAQ come from the germline V gene (reference sequence).

The V call is TRBV30, the J call TRBJ1-5, with D maybe TRBD1 (5 bases). Trimming left V 3 bases short and J 10 bases short, with 13 bases between. The CDR3 runs 12 residues. The V gene's germline CDR1 is GTSNPN and CDR2 SVGIG (reference sequence). The CDR3 spells CAWSPGGGPQHF. In DNA, the CDR3 is TGTGCCTGGAGCCCCGGGGGAGGTCCCCAGCATTTT. The variable domain in full, with the rest retrieved from reference TRBV30 and TRBJ1-5, is SQTIHQWPATLVQPVGSPLSLECTVEGTSNPNLYWYRQAAGRGLQLLFYSVGIGQISSEVPQNLSASRPQDRQFILSSKKLLLSDSGFYLCAWSPGGGPQHFGDGTRLSIL.

This clone was seen only once. V gene TRBV2 combines with J gene TRBJ2-1, with TRBD1 matching 7 bases. This CDR3 contains 12 residues. Unmatched junction bases numbered 5, after V lost 8 bases and J lost 7 bases. CDR1 SNHLY and CDR2 FYNNEI come from the germline V gene. CDR3 in amino acids: CASATGVNEQFF. CDR3 in DNA: TGTGCCAGCGCAACAGGGGTTAATGAGCAGTTCTTC.

The rearrangement uses TRBV30 and TRBJ2-7; tentatively, D is TRBD1 (5 bases). The CDR3 covers 12 residues. Germline CDR1 GTSNPN, CDR2 SVGIG (reference sequence). Trimming took 2 bases from V and 6 from J, leaving 11 bases between them. Here the CDR3 reads CAWSRQSAEQYF. The CDR3 nucleotides are TGTGCCTGGAGTCGACAGTCGGCCGAGCAGTACTTC. Full variable domain (rest looked up from reference TRBV30 and TRBJ2-7): SQTIHQWPATLVQPVGSPLSLECTVEGTSNPNLYWYRQAAGRGLQLLFYSVGIGQISSEVPQNLSASRPQDRQFILSSKKLLLSDSGFYLCAWSRQSAEQYFGPGTRLTVT.